The entry below describes one TCR beta chain. Authors' methods: Using reference gene primer amplification, nucleated cell counts were estimated. Clones were sequenced by immunoSEQ multiplex PCR, and TCRdb holds only the in-frame ones, with some missing. V, J and clone size are taken as reported in that table, and D and trimming were inferred from the DNA itself. The sample contains fewer than 350,000 clones, 65% to 90% of which appear only once. The record originates from a study of blood T cell repertoires in COVID-19. Looking at the study overall: Sites across the United States, Italy and Spain contributed samples from acute and convalescent COVID-19. Sample material is recorded as cDNA or gDNA derived from T cells, B-cell-depleted T cells, or PBMCs.

V trimming: 4 bases; J trimming: 6 bases; junction bases outside the gene matches: 8. This CDR3 comprises 15 residues. Germline-derived CDR1 and CDR2 are LNHNV and YYDKDF (reference sequence). Sequences were obtained from peripheral blood. The chain employs TRBV15 and TRBJ2-7; TRBD1 matches at 11 bases. The sequence was obtained from a woman aged 55-70 years with active or convalescent COVID-19. Written as DNA, the CDR3 is TGTGCCACCAGCATTTCCGGGACAGGGGGAGGCGAGCAGTACTTC. Its translation: CATSISGTGGGEQYF.